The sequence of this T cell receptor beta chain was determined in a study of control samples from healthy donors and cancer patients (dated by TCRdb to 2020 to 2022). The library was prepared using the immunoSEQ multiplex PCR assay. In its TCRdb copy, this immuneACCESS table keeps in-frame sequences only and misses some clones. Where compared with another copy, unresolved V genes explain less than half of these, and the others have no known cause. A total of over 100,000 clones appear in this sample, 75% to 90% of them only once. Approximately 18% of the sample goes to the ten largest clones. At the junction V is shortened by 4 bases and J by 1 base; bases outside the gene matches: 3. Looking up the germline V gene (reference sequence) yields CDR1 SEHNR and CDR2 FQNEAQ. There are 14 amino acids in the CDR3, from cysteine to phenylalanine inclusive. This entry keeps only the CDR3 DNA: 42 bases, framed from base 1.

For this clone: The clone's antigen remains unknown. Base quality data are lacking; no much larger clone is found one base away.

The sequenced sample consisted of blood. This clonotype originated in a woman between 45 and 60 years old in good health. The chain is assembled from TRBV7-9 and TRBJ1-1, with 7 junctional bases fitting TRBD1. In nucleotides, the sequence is TGTGCCAGCAGCTCGACAGGGCCGAACACTGAAGCTTTCTTT. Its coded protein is CASSSTGPNTEAFF.